The 27 T cell receptor beta chains listed next were all sequenced from one sample in a study of CD8+ T cells in alopecia areata. TCR sequencing used cDNA made by reverse transcription of extracted RNA. Profiled with immunoSEQ multiplex PCR; TCRdb holds only in-frame clones, not every one. Here the sample spans 150,000 or so clones, about 86% being singletons. The treatment: oral pan-JAK inhibitor, 5-10 mg twice daily. The sequencing used CD8+ T cells sorted from blood, collected at week 4, from a patient treated with tofacitinib. Receptors were obtained from a human donor with alopecia areata.

The chain joins TRBV19 to TRBJ2-3; TRBD2 aligns across 12 bases. CDR1 LNHDA and CDR2 SQIVND come from the germline V gene (reference sequence). The CDR3 extends over 16 amino acids. V lost 4 bases, J lost 0 bases, and 2 bases stayed unmatched. The CDR3 bases are TGTGCCAGTAGTACAGGACTAGCGGGAAGCACAGATACGCAGTATTTT. It yields the protein CASSTGLAGSTDTQYF.

The chain joins TRBV6-1 to TRBJ2-1; TRBD1 is a possible D gene (6 bases). CDR3 length: 15 amino acids. Between the trimmed V and J ends, which lost 4 bases and 2 bases, there was a span of 12 bases. Germline lookup yields CDR1 MNHNS and CDR2 SASEGT. The CDR3 DNA reads TGTGCCAGCAGTGTCGGGACACTTCCCTACAATGAGCAGTTCTTC. As protein: CASSVGTLPYNEQFF.

The chain uses TRBV4-1 and TRBJ1-1, with a possible D match to TRBD1 (5 bases). The germline gives CDR1 MGHRA, CDR2 YSYEKL. V dropped 4 bases and J dropped 10 bases, with 13 bases sitting between them. This CDR3 spans 12 amino acids. CDR3 region: CASSPLDGGAFF. The DNA of the CDR3 is TGCGCCAGCAGCCCCCTAGATGGGGGAGCTTTCTTT.

In its sample, this clone was seen a few times. The rearrangement links TRBV5-4 to TRBJ2-7, with a possible D match to TRBD2 (5 bases). Looked up from germline, CDR1 is SGHNT and CDR2 is YYREEE (reference sequence). CDR3 length equals 14 residues. V was pared by 0 bases and J by 3 bases, with 10 bases between. The DNA for the CDR3 is TGTGCCAGCAGCTTGGCCGGGGAAAGCTACGAGCAGTACTTC. Its protein product is CASSLAGESYEQYF.

The genes are TRBV10-2 and TRBJ2-1; D perhaps matches TRBD1 (5 bases). Per germline, CDR1 WSHSY and CDR2 SAAADI. V lost 0 bases to trimming and J lost 10 bases, with 7 bases between them. The CDR3 contains 12 residues. DNA for the CDR3: TGCGCCAGCAGTGAGTCGCCAGGGGAGCAGTTCTTC. As protein: CASSESPGEQFF.

This rearrangement joins TRBV29-1 to TRBJ1-2, with 8 nucleotides matching TRBD1. V shed 0 bases, J shed 4 bases, and the junction held 7 bases outside the gene matches. The CDR3 length is 15 residues. Germline-derived CDR1 and CDR2 are SQVTM and ANQGSEA. CDR3 amino acids: CSVEDRSGGSYGYTF. As DNA, the CDR3 is TGCAGCGTTGAAGATAGGTCAGGGGGCAGCTATGGCTACACCTTC. The complete variable domain, with remaining parts taken from reference TRBV29-1 and TRBJ1-2, reads SAVISQKPSRDICQRGTSLTIQCQVDSQVTMMFWYRQQPGQSLTLIATANQGSEATYESGFVIDKFPISRPNLTFSTLTVSNMSPEDSSIYLCSVEDRSGGSYGYTFGSGTRLTVV.

The count of this clone is one. The genes are TRBV11-1 and TRBJ2-3, with D perhaps TRBD1 (6 bases). The CDR3 loop spans 16 amino acids. The V end lost 5 bases, the J end lost 0 bases, and 15 bases lay between the germline ends. CDR1 is SGHAT, CDR2 FQDESV, per germline (reference sequence). The CDR3 sequence: CASSPGDLPSTDTQYF. The DNA for the CDR3 is TGTGCCAGCAGCCCAGGGGATCTCCCAAGCACAGATACGCAGTATTTT.

The genes are TRBV5-1 and TRBJ1-1; TRBD1 aligns across 11 bases. V was clipped by 4 bases and J by 11 bases; unmatched bases: 13. Germline V gene data show CDR1 as SGHRS and CDR2 as YFSETQ. The CDR3 length is 15 residues. Here the CDR3 reads CASSTPGQGERTAFF. In nucleotides, the CDR3 is TGCGCCAGCAGCACCCCGGGACAGGGGGAGAGAACCGCTTTCTTT.

In nucleotides, the CDR3 is TGTGCCAGCAGCCCCGACCTAGCGGGGGAGGGGTTTCTCACAGATACGCAGTATTTT. It codes for CASSPDLAGEGFLTDTQYF. V is TRBV7-9 and J is TRBJ2-3, with 10 positions matching TRBD2. V lost 5 bases, J lost 2 bases, and 16 bases stayed unmatched. Germline V gene sequence: CDR1 SEHNR, CDR2 FQNEAQ (reference sequence). The CDR3 totals 19 residues.

V usage is TRBV4-1 and J usage is TRBJ2-5, with 9 bases lining up with TRBD2. Germline lookup yields CDR1 MGHRA and CDR2 YSYEKL. V was pared by 1 base and J by 3 bases, with 9 bases of the junction left unmatched. This CDR3 is built from 17 residues. The CDR3 loop reads CASSQVFLGGREETQYF. In DNA form, the CDR3 reads TGCGCCAGCAGCCAAGTCTTTCTTGGCGGGAGGGAAGAGACCCAGTACTTC.

This clone was found a few times. The chain links TRBV7-9 to TRBJ1-2; 7 bases map to TRBD1. CDR3 size: 14 residues. Germline V gives CDR1 SEHNR, CDR2 FQNEAQ (reference sequence). V lost 5 bases to trimming and J lost 6 bases; unmatched junction nucleotides: 9. The CDR3 nucleotides are TGTGCCAGCAGCCCCCCGGGACAGTTAAATGGCTACACCTTC. This sequence encodes CASSPPGQLNGYTF.

The V and J genes are TRBV5-1 and TRBJ2-2; D uncertain. The CDR3 is made up of 15 amino acids. Trimming removed 4 bases from V and 1 base from J, with 11 bases in between. Germline lookup yields CDR1 SGHRS and CDR2 YFSETQ. In DNA, the CDR3 is TGCGCCAGCAGCGCCCTTGAAAGGAACACCGGGGAGCTGTTTTTT. Translating it yields CASSALERNTGELFF.

The chain employs TRBV4-1 and TRBJ2-2; D may be TRBD2 (5 bases). The germline V gene has CDR1 MGHRA and CDR2 YSYEKL. The CDR3 length is 16 residues. Deletions cut 1 base from V and 4 bases from J, with 13 bases between. CDR3 amino acids: CASSQGRGFSTGELFF. The CDR3 bases are TGCGCCAGCAGCCAAGGGCGAGGGTTCTCCACCGGGGAGCTGTTTTTT.

In DNA, the CDR3 is TGTGCCATCAGCGCGGGACCCCTTCGGTTCTTC. This gives the protein CAISAGPLRFF. The chain is built from TRBV10-3 and TRBJ2-1, with TRBD2 as a possible D gene (6 bases). This CDR3 is 11 amino acids long. CDR1 ENHRY and CDR2 SYGVKD come from the germline V gene. The V end was cut by 6 bases, the J end by 15 bases, with 15 bases between.

This chain uses TRBV4-1 with TRBJ2-7; D remains unclear. This CDR3 is 16 amino acids long. V lost 1 base and J lost 7, with 20 bases in between. Germline V CDR1 and CDR2: MGHRA, YSYEKL. CDR3 in amino acids: CASSQGRAGAFGEQYF. In nucleotides, the CDR3 is TGCGCCAGCAGCCAAGGAAGGGCAGGTGCCTTTGGGGAGCAGTACTTC.

V gene TRBV27 combines with J gene TRBJ2-3; D is unresolved. V was shortened by 6 bases and J by 0 bases, with 13 bases between the two germline ends. Germline loops: CDR1 MNHEY, CDR2 SMNVEV (reference sequence). The CDR3 covers 15 residues. The CDR3 is CASSPIDLSTDTQYF. In nucleotides, the CDR3 is TGTGCCAGCAGCCCCATCGATCTTAGCACAGATACGCAGTATTTT.

The chain joins TRBV29-1 to TRBJ2-3; D not certain. CDR1 and CDR2 (germline): SQVTM, ANQGSEA. Trimming shortened V by 6 bases and J by 0 bases, and 13 bases separated the two germline ends. The CDR3 has 14 amino acids. CDR3 in amino acids: CSVPRSESTDTQYF. CDR3 bases: TGCAGCGTCCCCCGGTCAGAAAGCACAGATACGCAGTATTTT.

This rearrangement joins TRBV29-1 to TRBJ2-7; 8 bases are shared with TRBD1. Germline-derived CDR1 and CDR2 are SQVTM and ANQGSEA. The CDR3 spans 13 residues. Trimming removed 3 bases from V and 3 bases from J; junction bases left unmatched: 4. The CDR3 nucleotides read TGCAGCGTTGAGCACGACAGGGGCTACGAGCAGTACTTC. It encodes CSVEHDRGYEQYF.

J is TRBJ2-7 and V is TRBV27; possibly TRBD1 for D (6 bases). Trimming pared 3 bases from V and 3 bases from J, leaving 12 bases between. The CDR3 spans 14 residues. CDR1 and CDR2 from the germline V gene are MNHEY and SMNVEV (reference sequence). CDR3 sequence: CASSLGQGYYEQYF. Written as DNA, the CDR3 is TGTGCCAGCAGTTTGGGGCAGGGGTACTACGAGCAGTACTTC.

V is TRBV4-1 and J is TRBJ2-7, with 7 bases fitting TRBD1. Trimming cost V 2 bases and J 3 bases; bases outside gene matches: 4. CDR3 length equals 14 residues. Germline-derived CDR1 and CDR2 are MGHRA and YSYEKL. The CDR3 sequence is CASSQTGTDYEQYF. CDR3 DNA: TGCGCCAGCAGCCAAACCGGGACAGACTACGAGCAGTACTTC.

The V call is TRBV15, the J call TRBJ1-2, with 7 positions matching TRBD1. The germline CDR1 and CDR2 sequences are LNHNV and YYDKDF (reference sequence). After removal of 1 base from V and 11 bases from J, the junction contained 7 bases not matched to a gene. The CDR3 covers 13 residues. CDR3 bases: TGTGCCACCAGCAGAGCGACAGGGCTTGCGTACACCTTC. Its translation: CATSRATGLAYTF.

V is TRBV4-1 and J is TRBJ2-7; a weak D match, TRBD2 (6 bases). V lost 0 bases and J 1 base, leaving 7 bases between the germline ends. The CDR3 is 14 amino acids. Germline assignment: CDR1 MGHRA and CDR2 YSYEKL. CDR3 protein: CASSQEGGSYEQYF. In DNA form, the CDR3 reads TGCGCCAGCAGCCAAGAGGGGGGTTCCTACGAGCAGTACTTC.

The chain links TRBV29-1 to TRBJ2-1; the D gene could be TRBD1 or TRBD2 (5 bases each). V was pared by 4 bases and J by 3 bases, with 7 bases between. The CDR3 has 12 amino acids. Germline CDR1 is SQVTM and CDR2 is ANQGSEA. CDR3 sequence reads: CSVVGDYNEQFF. The CDR3 DNA follows: TGCAGCGTTGTGGGGGACTACAATGAGCAGTTCTTC.

The V and J genes are TRBV4-1 and TRBJ1-1, with a weak D call TRBD1 (5 bases). The V gene lost 0 bases and the J gene lost 4 bases, with 15 bases spanning the gap. CDR3 length: 16 residues. Germline CDR1 reads MGHRA; CDR2 reads YSYEKL. CDR3 in DNA: TGCGCCAGCAGCCAAGAAAACCGGGGGTCGGGCACTGAAGCTTTCTTT. Translating it yields CASSQENRGSGTEAFF.

The chain is built from TRBV27 and TRBJ2-2; D uncertain. The CDR3 contains 17 residues. V was clipped by 3 bases and J by 7 bases, with 21 bases between them. Looked up from germline, CDR1 is MNHEY and CDR2 is SMNVEV (reference sequence). The CDR3 bases are TGTGCCAGCAGTTTGTTTCCTATGGCAGCTACCAGCGGGGAGCTGTTTTTT. It translates to CASSLFPMAATSGELFF.

The CDR3 sequence is CASSLGLAGYTDTQYF. DNA of the CDR3: TGTGCCAGCAGCTTAGGGCTAGCGGGATACACAGATACGCAGTATTTT. The rearrangement links TRBV7-3 to TRBJ2-3, with 9 bases that match TRBD2. This CDR3 comprises 16 residues. The junction had 5 bases not matched to a gene; V was cut back by 2 bases and J by 2 bases. The germline CDR1 and CDR2 sequences are SGHTA and FQGTGA.

The V and J genes are TRBV5-6 and TRBJ2-3; D is unresolved. V was shortened by 2 bases and J by 6 bases, with 10 bases between the two germline ends. The length of the CDR3 is 13 residues. Germline CDR1 SGHDT, CDR2 YYEEEE. CDR3 residues: CASSLSYPDTQYF. In nucleotides, the CDR3 is TGTGCCAGCAGCTTAAGTTACCCGGATACGCAGTATTTT.